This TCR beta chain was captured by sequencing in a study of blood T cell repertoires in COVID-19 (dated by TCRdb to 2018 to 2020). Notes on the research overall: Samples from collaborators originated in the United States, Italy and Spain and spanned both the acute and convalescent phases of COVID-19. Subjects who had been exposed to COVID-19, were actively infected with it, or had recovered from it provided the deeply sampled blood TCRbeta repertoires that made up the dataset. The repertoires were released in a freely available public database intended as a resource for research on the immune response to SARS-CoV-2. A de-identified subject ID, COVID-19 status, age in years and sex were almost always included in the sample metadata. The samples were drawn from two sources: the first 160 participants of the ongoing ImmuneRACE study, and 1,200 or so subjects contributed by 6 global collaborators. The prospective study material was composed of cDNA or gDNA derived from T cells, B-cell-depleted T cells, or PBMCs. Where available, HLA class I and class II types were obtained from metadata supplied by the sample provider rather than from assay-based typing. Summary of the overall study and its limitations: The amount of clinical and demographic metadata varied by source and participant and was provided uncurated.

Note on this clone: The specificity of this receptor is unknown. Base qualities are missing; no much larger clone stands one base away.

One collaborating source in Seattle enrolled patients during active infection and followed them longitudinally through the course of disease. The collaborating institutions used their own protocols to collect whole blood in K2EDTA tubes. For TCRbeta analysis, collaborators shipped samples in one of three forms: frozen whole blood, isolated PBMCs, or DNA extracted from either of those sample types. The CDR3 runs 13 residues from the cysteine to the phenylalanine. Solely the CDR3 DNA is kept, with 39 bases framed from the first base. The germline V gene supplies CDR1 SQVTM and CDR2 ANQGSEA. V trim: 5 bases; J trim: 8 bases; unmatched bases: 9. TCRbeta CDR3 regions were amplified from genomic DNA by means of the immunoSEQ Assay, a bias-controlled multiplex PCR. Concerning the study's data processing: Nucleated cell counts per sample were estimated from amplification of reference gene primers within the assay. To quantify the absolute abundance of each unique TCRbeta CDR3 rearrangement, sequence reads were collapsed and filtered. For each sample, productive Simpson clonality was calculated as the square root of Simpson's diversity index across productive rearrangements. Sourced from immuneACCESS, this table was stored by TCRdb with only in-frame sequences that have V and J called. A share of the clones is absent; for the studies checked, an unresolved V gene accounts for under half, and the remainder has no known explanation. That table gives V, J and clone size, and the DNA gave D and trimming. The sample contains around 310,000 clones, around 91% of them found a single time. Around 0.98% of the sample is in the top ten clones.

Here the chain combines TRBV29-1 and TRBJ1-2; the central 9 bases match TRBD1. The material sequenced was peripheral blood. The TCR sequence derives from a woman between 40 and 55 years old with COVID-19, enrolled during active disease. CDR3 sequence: CSVPPGQGYGYTF. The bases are TGCAGCGTTCCACCGGGACAGGGATACGGCTACACCTTC. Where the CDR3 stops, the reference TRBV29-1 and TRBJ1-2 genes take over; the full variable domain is SAVISQKPSRDICQRGTSLTIQCQVDSQVTMMFWYRQQPGQSLTLIATANQGSEATYESGFVIDKFPISRPNLTFSTLTVSNMSPEDSSIYLCSVPPGQGYGYTFGSGTRLTVV.